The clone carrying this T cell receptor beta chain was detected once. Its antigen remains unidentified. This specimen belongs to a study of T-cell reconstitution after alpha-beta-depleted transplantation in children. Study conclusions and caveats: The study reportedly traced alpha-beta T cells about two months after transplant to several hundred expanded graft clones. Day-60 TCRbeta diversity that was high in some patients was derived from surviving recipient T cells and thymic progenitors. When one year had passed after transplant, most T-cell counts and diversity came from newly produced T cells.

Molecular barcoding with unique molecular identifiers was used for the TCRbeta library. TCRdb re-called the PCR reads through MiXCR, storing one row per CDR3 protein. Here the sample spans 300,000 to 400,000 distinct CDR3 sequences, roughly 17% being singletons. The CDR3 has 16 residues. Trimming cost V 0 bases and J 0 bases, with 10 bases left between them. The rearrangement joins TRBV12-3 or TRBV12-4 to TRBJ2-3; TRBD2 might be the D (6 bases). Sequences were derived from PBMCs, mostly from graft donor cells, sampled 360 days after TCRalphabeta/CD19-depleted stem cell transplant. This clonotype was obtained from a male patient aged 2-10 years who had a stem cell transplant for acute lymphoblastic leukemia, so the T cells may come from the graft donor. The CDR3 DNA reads TGTGCCAGCAGTTTAGCGAATCGGGGGAGCACAGATACGCAGTATTTT. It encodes CASSLANRGSTDTQYF.